Listed below are T cell receptor beta chains from one sample, sequenced in a study of T cell responses to AZD1222 COVID-19 vaccine. Sequencing was performed with immunoSEQ multiplex PCR; in TCRdb, only in-frame clones are kept and a portion is missing. The data hold some 180,000 clones, with around 90% observed a single time. The specimen comprised peripheral blood, sampled 28 days after the second AZD1222 dose. These TCRs come from an adult who received the AZD1222 COVID-19 vaccine. Each CDR3 is given with its conserved first and last residue. Fields, in order: V gene, CDR3 length, clone size, D gene, J gene, CDR3 protein, CDR3 DNA. D genes are given only for firm matches. Clone size is not always given. Where it is, it says once, few, many or a class for expanded clones.

V gene: TRBV4-2
CDR3 length: 15
clone size: NA
D gene: NA
J gene: TRBJ2-6
CDR3 protein: CASRGLDSGANVLTF
CDR3 DNA: TGTGCCAGCAGAGGACTCGACTCTGGGGCCAACGTCCTGACTTTC

V gene: TRBV11-3
CDR3 length: 17
clone size: NA
D gene: TRBD2
J gene: TRBJ2-3
CDR3 protein: CASSLGVAGGAADTQYF
CDR3 DNA: TGTGCCAGCAGCTTAGGGGTAGCGGGGGGTGCCGCAGATACGCAGTATTTT

V gene: TRBV7-8
CDR3 length: 16
clone size: NA
D gene: NA
J gene: TRBJ1-2
CDR3 protein: CATGPLVMDSRGGYTF
CDR3 DNA: TGTGCCACCGGACCCCTGGTAATGGACAGCCGAGGGGGCTACACCTTC

V gene: TRBV15
CDR3 length: 14
clone size: once
D gene: TRBD1
J gene: TRBJ2-1
CDR3 protein: CARTGARDYNEQFF
CDR3 DNA: TGTGCCAGAACAGGGGCTCGGGACTACAATGAGCAGTTCTTC

V gene: TRBV3-1/TRBV3-2
CDR3 length: 15
clone size: NA
D gene: NA
J gene: TRBJ2-1
CDR3 protein: CASSPSSGPYNEQFF
CDR3 DNA: TGTGCCAGCAGCCCAAGTAGCGGACCTTACAATGAGCAGTTCTTC

V gene: TRBV4-2
CDR3 length: 19
clone size: NA
D gene: TRBD2
J gene: TRBJ2-6
CDR3 protein: CASSQLTSGGPSGANVLTF
CDR3 DNA: TGTGCCAGCAGCCAGTTGACTAGCGGGGGCCCATCTGGGGCCAACGTCCTGACTTTC

V gene: TRBV18
CDR3 length: 15
clone size: NA
D gene: TRBD1
J gene: TRBJ1-5
CDR3 protein: CASSPGQGLSQPQHF
CDR3 DNA: TGTGCCAGCTCACCGGGACAGGGGTTGTCTCAGCCCCAGCATTTT

V gene: TRBV19
CDR3 length: 12
clone size: few
D gene: NA
J gene: TRBJ1-2
CDR3 protein: CASSIGTNGYTF
CDR3 DNA: TGTGCCAGTAGTATCGGGACAAACGGCTACACCTTC

V gene: TRBV19
CDR3 length: 15
clone size: NA
D gene: TRBD1
J gene: TRBJ1-1
CDR3 protein: CASRDRGQGDTEAFF
CDR3 DNA: TGTGCCAGCCGGGACAGGGGGCAAGGGGACACTGAAGCTTTCTTT

V gene: TRBV19
CDR3 length: 12
clone size: NA
D gene: NA
J gene: TRBJ2-1
CDR3 protein: CASSIPRGLKFF
CDR3 DNA: TGTGCCAGTAGTATTCCCCGGGGCCTCAAGTTCTTC

V gene: TRBV5-1
CDR3 length: 13
clone size: NA
D gene: NA
J gene: TRBJ1-1
CDR3 protein: CASSLGRDTEAFF
CDR3 DNA: TGCGCCAGCAGCTTGGGCAGGGACACTGAAGCTTTCTTT

V gene: TRBV18
CDR3 length: 13
clone size: NA
D gene: NA
J gene: TRBJ2-3
CDR3 protein: CASSQTYTDTQYF
CDR3 DNA: TGTGCCAGCTCACAGACTTACACAGATACGCAGTATTTT

V gene: TRBV2
CDR3 length: 16
clone size: NA
D gene: NA
J gene: TRBJ1-5
CDR3 protein: CASSALTGVSNQPQHF
CDR3 DNA: TGTGCCAGCAGTGCCTTAACGGGGGTTAGCAATCAGCCCCAGCATTTT

V gene: TRBV30
CDR3 length: 16
clone size: once
D gene: TRBD2
J gene: TRBJ2-3
CDR3 protein: CAWKGKYRDYTDTQYF
CDR3 DNA: TGTGCCTGGAAGGGGAAATACCGGGACTACACAGATACGCAGTATTTT

V gene: TRBV3-1/TRBV3-2
CDR3 length: 16
clone size: NA
D gene: TRBD1
J gene: TRBJ1-4
CDR3 protein: CASSQDGTGGWEKLFF
CDR3 DNA: TGTGCCAGCAGCCAAGATGGGACAGGGGGTTGGGAAAAACTGTTTTTT

V gene: TRBV21-1
CDR3 length: 14
clone size: NA
D gene: NA
J gene: TRBJ1-3
CDR3 protein: CARGASRSGNTIYF
CDR3 DNA: TGTGCCCGGGGGGCTAGCCGCTCTGGAAACACCATATATTTT

V gene: TRBV2
CDR3 length: 10
clone size: NA
D gene: NA
J gene: TRBJ2-5
CDR3 protein: CASSGETQYF
CDR3 DNA: TGTGCCAGCAGCGGGGAGACCCAGTACTTC

V gene: TRBV27
CDR3 length: 14
clone size: NA
D gene: TRBD2
J gene: TRBJ2-5
CDR3 protein: CASRLAGNQETQYF
CDR3 DNA: TGTGCCAGCAGGCTAGCGGGAAACCAAGAGACCCAGTACTTC

V gene: TRBV30
CDR3 length: 15
clone size: NA
D gene: TRBD1
J gene: TRBJ1-2
CDR3 protein: CAWSVLRDSNYGYTF
CDR3 DNA: TGTGCCTGGAGTGTACTCCGGGACAGTAACTATGGCTACACCTTC

V gene: TRBV4-1
CDR3 length: 16
clone size: NA
D gene: NA
J gene: TRBJ2-7
CDR3 protein: CASSQDGAGLLYEQYF
CDR3 DNA: TGCGCCAGCAGCCAAGACGGGGCAGGGCTCTTATACGAGCAGTACTTC

V gene: TRBV5-3
CDR3 length: 16
clone size: NA
D gene: NA
J gene: TRBJ2-7
CDR3 protein: CARSFVTGPPRYEQYF
CDR3 DNA: TGTGCCAGAAGCTTCGTTACGGGACCTCCCCGCTACGAGCAGTACTTC

V gene: TRBV7-2
CDR3 length: 16
clone size: NA
D gene: NA
J gene: TRBJ2-2
CDR3 protein: CASSLNAGTTTGELFF
CDR3 DNA: TGTGCCAGCAGCTTAAACGCAGGGACGACCACCGGGGAGCTGTTTTTT

V gene: TRBV7-2
CDR3 length: 13
clone size: NA
D gene: TRBD2
J gene: TRBJ2-1
CDR3 protein: CASSSTSFDEQFF
CDR3 DNA: TGTGCCAGCAGCTCGACTAGCTTCGATGAGCAGTTCTTC

V gene: TRBV12-5
CDR3 length: 17
clone size: NA
D gene: TRBD2
J gene: TRBJ2-3
CDR3 protein: CASAMGASGTGTDTQYF
CDR3 DNA: TGTGCTAGTGCCATGGGCGCTAGCGGGACCGGCACAGATACGCAGTATTTT

V gene: TRBV10-2
CDR3 length: 13
clone size: NA
D gene: TRBD1
J gene: TRBJ1-5
CDR3 protein: CASSNDRDQPQHF
CDR3 DNA: TGCGCCAGCAGTAATGACAGGGATCAGCCCCAGCATTTT

V gene: TRBV30
CDR3 length: 16
clone size: few
D gene: NA
J gene: TRBJ1-6
CDR3 protein: CAWGAGTYSYNSPLHF
CDR3 DNA: TGTGCCTGGGGTGCAGGGACCTACTCCTATAATTCACCCCTCCACTTT

V gene: TRBV7-2
CDR3 length: 13
clone size: NA
D gene: TRBD1
J gene: TRBJ1-4
CDR3 protein: CASQLGQGEKLFF
CDR3 DNA: TGTGCCAGCCAGCTGGGACAGGGTGAAAAACTGTTTTTT

V gene: TRBV2
CDR3 length: 16
clone size: NA
D gene: NA
J gene: TRBJ2-1
CDR3 protein: CASSELGDPSYNEQFF
CDR3 DNA: TGTGCCAGCAGTGAACTGGGGGATCCTTCATACAATGAGCAGTTCTTC

V gene: TRBV21-1
CDR3 length: 16
clone size: NA
D gene: NA
J gene: TRBJ2-7
CDR3 protein: CASSKFPGQGAYEQYF
CDR3 DNA: TGTGCCAGCAGCAAGTTTCCGGGACAGGGAGCCTACGAGCAGTACTTC